The clone carrying this T cell receptor (beta chain) has ten or more counts. A 10-nucleotide random UMI tagged transcripts in template-switch 5'RACE cDNA synthesis. Every sequencing run produced over 200 million TCR-beta sequences that came from 15-18 subjects. TCRdb re-called the 5' RACE reads through MiXCR, storing one row per CDR3 protein. The sample lists about 35,000 distinct CDR3 sequences, roughly 7% occurring once. These data come from a study of neurological immune-mediated disorders. The germline V gene has CDR1 SGHRS and CDR2 YFSETQ. The CDR3 runs to 14 residues. Unmatched junction bases numbered 5, after V lost 5 bases and J lost 3 bases.

Source material: PBMCs. J is TRBJ1-1 and V is TRBV5-1, with 9 bases aligning to TRBD1. The sequence derives from a woman in her thirties or forties in good health. CDR3 DNA: TGCGCCAGCAGGACGACAGGGGGACACACTGAAGCTTTCTTT. Protein: CASRTTGGHTEAFF.